This T cell receptor (beta chain) was sequenced during a study of PD-1 blockade in mismatch repair-deficient tumors. CDR1 and CDR2 from the germline V gene are MNHEY and SVGAGI. With 6 bases clipped from V and 5 bases from J, the junction kept 4 bases outside the gene matches. This CDR3 has 14 amino acids. Assay used: immunoSEQ multiplex PCR; TCRdb lists only in-frame clones, some missing. The sample lists about 130,000 clones, 88% occurring once. Specimen: peripheral blood, collected approximately 71 weeks after starting pembrolizumab. The TCR originated in an adult with mismatch repair-deficient cancer. The chain recombines TRBV6-5 with TRBJ1-5; 10 bases are a match to TRBD1. The DNA of the CDR3 is TGTGCCAGCAGCTTCGGACAGGGGGATCAGCCCCAGCATTTT. As protein: CASSFGQGDQPQHF.